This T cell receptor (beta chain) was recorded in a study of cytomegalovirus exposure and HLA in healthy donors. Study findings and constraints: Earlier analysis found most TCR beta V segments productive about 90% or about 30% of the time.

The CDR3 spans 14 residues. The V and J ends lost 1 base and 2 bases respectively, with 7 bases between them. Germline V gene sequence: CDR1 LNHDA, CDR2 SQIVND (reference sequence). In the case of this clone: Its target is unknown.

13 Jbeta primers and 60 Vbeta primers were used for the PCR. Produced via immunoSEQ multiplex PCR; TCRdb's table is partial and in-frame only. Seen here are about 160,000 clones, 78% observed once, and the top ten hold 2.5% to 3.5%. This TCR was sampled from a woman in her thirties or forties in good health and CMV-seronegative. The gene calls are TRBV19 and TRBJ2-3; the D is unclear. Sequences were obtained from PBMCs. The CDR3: CASSIGHDTDTQYF. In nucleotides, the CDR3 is TGTGCCAGTAGTATAGGGCACGACACAGATACGCAGTATTTT.